What follows describes a single T cell receptor beta chain. Antigen: not known. This entry comes from a study of cytomegalovirus exposure and HLA in healthy donors. It was with 60 Vbeta and 13 Jbeta primers that the PCR ran. Clones were read by immunoSEQ multiplex PCR, and TCRdb kept only the in-frame ones, dropping some. The sample records around 100,000 clones, more than 70% being singletons. CDR1 and CDR2 from the germline V gene are SGHDT and YYEEEE. The CDR3 has 14 amino acids. V lost 4 bases and J lost 2, with 13 bases in between. Whole-study results and caveats: TCR beta chain V- and J-gene trimming was linked, in a later analysis, to a missense variant in DCLRE1C. From TCR beta sequences, most subjects' HLA-A and HLA-B alleles were reportedly predicted accurately. TRBV6-2, TRBV6-3 and other indistinguishable V segments were excluded.

Sequencing was carried out using PBMCs. The TCR was taken from a man aged 25 to 40 in good health and CMV-seronegative. The chain joins TRBV5-6 to TRBJ2-7, with D possibly matching TRBD2 (5 bases). The CDR3 protein is CASSKYEGTYEQYF. In DNA, the CDR3 is TGTGCCAGCAGCAAATATGAGGGTACCTACGAGCAGTACTTC. Supplemented by reference TRBV5-6 and TRBJ2-7, the full variable domain reads DAGVTQSPTHLIKTRGQQVTLRCSPKSGHDTVSWYQQALGQGPQFIFQYYEEEERQRGNFPDRFSGHQFPNYSSELNVNALLLGDSALYLCASSKYEGTYEQYFGPGTRLTVT.